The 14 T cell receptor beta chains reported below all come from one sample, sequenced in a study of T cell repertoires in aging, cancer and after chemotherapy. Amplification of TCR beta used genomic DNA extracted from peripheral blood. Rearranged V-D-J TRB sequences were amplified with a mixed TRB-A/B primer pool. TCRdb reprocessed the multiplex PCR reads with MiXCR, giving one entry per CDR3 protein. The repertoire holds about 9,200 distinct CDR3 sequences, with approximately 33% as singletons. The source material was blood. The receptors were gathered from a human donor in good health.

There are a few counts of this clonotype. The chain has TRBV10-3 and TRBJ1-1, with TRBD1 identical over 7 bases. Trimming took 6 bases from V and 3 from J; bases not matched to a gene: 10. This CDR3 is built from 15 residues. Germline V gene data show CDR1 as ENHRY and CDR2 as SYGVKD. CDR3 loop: CAISLTTGTYTEAFF. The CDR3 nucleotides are TGTGCCATCAGCCTGACGACAGGGACTTACACTGAAGCTTTCTTT.

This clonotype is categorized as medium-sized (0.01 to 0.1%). The CDR3 loop reads CATQKNEKLFF. In DNA form, the CDR3 reads TGTGCCACCCAGAAGAATGAAAAACTGTTTTTT. The rearrangement uses TRBV15 and TRBJ1-4, with D uncertain. V was clipped by 8 bases and J by 5 bases, with 6 bases between them. This CDR3 is 11 amino acids long. Germline CDR1 LNHNV, CDR2 YYDKDF (reference sequence). Drawing the rest from reference TRBV15 and TRBJ1-4, the complete variable domain is DAMVIQNPRYQVTQFGKPVTLSCSQTLNHNVMYWYQQKSSQAPKLLFHYYDKDFNNEADTPDNFQSRRPNTSFCFLDIRSPGLGDTAMYLCATQKNEKLFFGSGTQLSVL.

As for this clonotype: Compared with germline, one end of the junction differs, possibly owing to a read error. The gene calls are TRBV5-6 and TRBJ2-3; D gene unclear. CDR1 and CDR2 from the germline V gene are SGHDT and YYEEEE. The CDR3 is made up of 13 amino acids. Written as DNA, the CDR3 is TGCGCCAGCAGCCAAGACCACCTCGATACGCAGTATTTT. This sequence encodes CASSQDHLDTQYF.

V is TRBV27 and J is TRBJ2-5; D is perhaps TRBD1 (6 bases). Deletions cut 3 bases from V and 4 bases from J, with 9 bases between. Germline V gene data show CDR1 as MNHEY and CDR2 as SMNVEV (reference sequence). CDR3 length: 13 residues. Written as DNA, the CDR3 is TGTGCCAGCAGTTTCTCCAGGGGAGAGACCCAGTACTTC. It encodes CASSFSRGETQYF.

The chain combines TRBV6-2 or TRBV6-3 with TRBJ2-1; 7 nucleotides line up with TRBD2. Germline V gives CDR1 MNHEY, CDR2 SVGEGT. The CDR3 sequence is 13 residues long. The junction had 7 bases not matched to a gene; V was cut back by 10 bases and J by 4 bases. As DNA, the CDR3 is TGTGCCACCAGAGAACTAGCGTACAATGAGCAGTTCTTC. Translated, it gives CATRELAYNEQFF.

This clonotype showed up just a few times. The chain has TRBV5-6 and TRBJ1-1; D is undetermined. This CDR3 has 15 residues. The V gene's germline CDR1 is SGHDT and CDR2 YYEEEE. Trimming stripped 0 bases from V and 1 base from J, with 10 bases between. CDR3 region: CASSLDLRRNTEAFF. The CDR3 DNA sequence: TGTGCCAGCAGCTTGGACCTCAGGAGGAACACTGAAGCTTTCTTT.

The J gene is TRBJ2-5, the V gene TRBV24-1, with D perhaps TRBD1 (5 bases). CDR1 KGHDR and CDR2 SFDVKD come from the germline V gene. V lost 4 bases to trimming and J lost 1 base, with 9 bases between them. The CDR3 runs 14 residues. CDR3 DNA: TGTGCCACCAGTGACCGCGACAGCCAAGAGACCCAGTACTTC. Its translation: CATSDRDSQETQYF.

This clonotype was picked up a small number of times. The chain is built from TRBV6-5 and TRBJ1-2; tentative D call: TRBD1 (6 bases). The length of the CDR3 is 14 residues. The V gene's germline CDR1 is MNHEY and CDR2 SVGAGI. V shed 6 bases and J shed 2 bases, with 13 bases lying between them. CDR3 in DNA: TGTGCCAGCAGGAGAGGGCAGGGGAACTATGGCTACACCTTC. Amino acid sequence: CASRRGQGNYGYTF.

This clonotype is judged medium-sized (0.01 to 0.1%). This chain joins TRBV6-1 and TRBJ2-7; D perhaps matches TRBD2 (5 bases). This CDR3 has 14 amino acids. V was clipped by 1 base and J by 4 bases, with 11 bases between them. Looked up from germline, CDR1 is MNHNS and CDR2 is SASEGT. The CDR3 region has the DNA TGTGCCAGCAGTGAAGAAGAGGGTGTGTACGAGCAGTACTTC. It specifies CASSEEEGVYEQYF.

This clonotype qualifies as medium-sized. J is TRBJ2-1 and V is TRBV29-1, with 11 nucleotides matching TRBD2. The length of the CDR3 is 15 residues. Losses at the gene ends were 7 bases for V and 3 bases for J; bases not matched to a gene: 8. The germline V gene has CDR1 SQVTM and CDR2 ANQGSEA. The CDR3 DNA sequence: TGCAGCGGCTCTACTAGCGGGGGACACTACAATGAGCAGTTCTTC. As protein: CSGSTSGGHYNEQFF.

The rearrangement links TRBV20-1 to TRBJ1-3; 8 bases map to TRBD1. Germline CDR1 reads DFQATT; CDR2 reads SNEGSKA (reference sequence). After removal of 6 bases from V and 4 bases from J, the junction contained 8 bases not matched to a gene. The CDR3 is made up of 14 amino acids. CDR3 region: CSARQDRAGNTIYF. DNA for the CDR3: TGCAGTGCGAGACAGGACAGGGCCGGAAACACCATATATTTT.

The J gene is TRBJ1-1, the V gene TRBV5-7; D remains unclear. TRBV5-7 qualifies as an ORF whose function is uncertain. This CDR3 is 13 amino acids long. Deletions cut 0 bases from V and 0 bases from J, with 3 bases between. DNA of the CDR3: TGTGCCAGCAGCTTGGAGCTGAACACTGAAGCTTTCTTT. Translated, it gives CASSLELNTEAFF.

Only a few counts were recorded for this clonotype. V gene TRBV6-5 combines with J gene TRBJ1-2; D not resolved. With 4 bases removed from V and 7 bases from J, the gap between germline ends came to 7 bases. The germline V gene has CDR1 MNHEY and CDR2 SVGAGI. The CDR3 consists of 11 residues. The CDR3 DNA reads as TGTGCCAGCAGTTCGGTGTCTGGCTACACCTTC. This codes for CASSSVSGYTF.

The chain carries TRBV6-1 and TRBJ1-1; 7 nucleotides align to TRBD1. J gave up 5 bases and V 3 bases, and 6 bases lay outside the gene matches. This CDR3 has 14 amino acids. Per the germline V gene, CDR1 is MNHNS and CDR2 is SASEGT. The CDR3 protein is CASSDVTGRTEAFF. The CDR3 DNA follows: TGTGCCAGCAGTGACGTGACAGGGCGAACTGAAGCTTTCTTT.